The clone carrying this TCR beta chain was counted a few times. Profiling relied on immunoSEQ multiplex PCR, and the TCRdb table lists in-frame clones only, not all of them. Among approximately 100,000 clones listed, about 84% were seen once. The data are from a study of blood T cell repertoires in COVID-19. The TCR originated in a woman of 80 years or more with acute or convalescent COVID-19. The sample consisted of peripheral blood.

The CDR3 spells CASSLGQGYEKLFF. The CDR3 DNA follows: TGCGCCAGCAGCCTAGGACAGGGGTATGAAAAACTGTTTTTT. The V and J genes are TRBV5-1 and TRBJ1-4; 9 bases map to TRBD1. Germline V lookup: CDR1 SGHRS, CDR2 YFSETQ. The V and J ends lost 4 bases and 6 bases, in that order; junction bases with no gene match: 4. CDR3 length: 14 amino acids.